Following are 24 T cell receptor delta chains from one sample sequenced in a study of gamma-delta T cells after stem cell transplantation. TCRdb fed the RT-PCR reads to CATT. This sample has over 1,000 delta-chain clones, with approximately 2.8% found just once. The sequenced sample consisted of gamma-delta T cells. These receptors came from a human donor. It is not recorded whose cells these are; they may come from a transplant donor.

Comments on this clone: A far larger clone differs by one base, so this is likely a read error. This sample also contains other DNA sequences that code for the same CDR3. J is TRDJ1 and V is TRDV2; 12 nucleotides line up with TRDD3. The CDR3 loop spans 15 amino acids. Germline CDR1 reads GEAIGNYY; CDR2 reads EKD. V dropped 7 bases and J dropped 3; count of bases not matched to a gene: 8. CDR3 residues: CACEKLGDTADKLIF. The CDR3 DNA reads as TGTGCCTGCGAAAAACTGGGGGATACAGCCGATAAACTCATCTTT.

In its sample, this clone was seen a few times. TCRdb shows a much larger clone's protein in place of this DNA's translation, and the two differ at residue 13, likely through a read error; the protein shown is translated from the DNA. The chain links TRDV2 to TRDJ3; 8 nucleotides align to TRDD3. Germline V CDR1 and CDR2: GEAIGNYY, EKD. The CDR3 runs to 19 residues. Here the CDR3 reads CACDSATDWGAWGTRQMFF. CDR3 nucleotides: TGTGCCTGTGACAGCGCTACCGACTGGGGGGCCTGGGGCACCCGACAGATGTTTTTC.

About this clone itself: This DNA's translation and the protein TCRdb lists, from a much larger clone, do not match at residue 10, likely due to a read error; the protein shown is translated from the DNA. The rearrangement uses TRDV2 and TRDJ1; the D gene is possibly TRDD3 (6 bases). This CDR3 region has 17 residues. Trimming stripped 3 bases from V and 4 bases from J, with 23 bases between. The germline V gene encodes CDR1 GEAIGNYY and CDR2 EKD. CDR3 nucleotide sequence: TGTGCCTGTGACTCCGTGGGGGTACCCTCGAGCGGCGATAAACTCATCTTT. Translated: CACDSVGVPSSGDKLIF.

The sample holds a few counts of this clone. TCRdb has a much larger clone's protein, which differs at residue 9 from the translation of this DNA, likely because of a read error; what is shown is the protein translated from the DNA. The rearrangement uses TRDV2 and TRDJ1, with 9 bases aligning to TRDD3. The junction had 18 bases not matched to a gene; V was cut back by 4 bases and J by 1 base. This CDR3 comprises 19 residues. Per the germline V gene, CDR1 is GEAIGNYY and CDR2 is EKD. In nucleotides, the CDR3 is TGTGCCTGTGAGACCCTTGGGGAGATGGGGGATAGGGTCACCGATAAACTCATCTTT. It specifies CACETLGEMGDRVTDKLIF.

This clone was detected a few times. Since a far larger clone is one base different, this is likely a read error. Other nucleotide sequences in the sample specify the same CDR3. The chain links TRDV2 to TRDJ1, with 8 positions matching TRDD3. The CDR3 is 25 amino acids. CDR1 is GEAIGNYY and CDR2 is EKD in the germline V gene. DNA for the CDR3: TGTGCCTGCGACACCGTAACCTCCCCCCCTCGTGCCGGGGATACAGGGAGCCGTTACACCGATAAACTCATCTTT. Protein: CACDTVTSPPRAGDTGSRYTDKLIF.

For this clone: TCRdb's protein, taken from a much larger clone, differs from this DNA's translation at residue 8, likely owing to a read error; the protein displayed comes from the DNA. The gene calls are TRDV2 and TRDJ1; D not certain. V lost 0 bases to trimming and J lost 0 bases, with 19 bases between them. This CDR3 is 18 amino acids long. Germline V gene sequence: CDR1 GEAIGNYY, CDR2 EKD. In DNA, the CDR3 is TGTGCCTGTGACACCGAAAGGAGGATGCCCGATTACACCGATAAACTCATCTTT. Protein sequence: CACDTERRMPDYTDKLIF.

In this sample, this clone is medium-sized. Being one base from a much bigger clone, this may be a read error. Other DNA sequences in this specimen translate into the identical CDR3. The chain uses TRDV2 and TRDJ1, with 8 bases aligning to TRDD3. This CDR3 region has 21 residues. Germline-derived CDR1 and CDR2 are GEAIGNYY and EKD. The V and J ends lost 3 bases and 0 bases, in that order; junction bases with no gene match: 23. The CDR3 DNA reads as TGTGCCTGTGACCTCGTCGGTGGTACTGGGGGGTACGGCGGTTACACCGATAAACTCATCTTT. Residues: CACDLVGGTGGYGGYTDKLIF.

In this sample, this clone turned up a few times. A far larger clone is a single base away, which makes a read error likely. The identical CDR3 is also encoded by other nucleotide sequences in the sample. The V and J genes are TRDV2 and TRDJ1; 8 bases match TRDD3. Germline CDR1 reads GEAIGNYY; CDR2 reads EKD. This CDR3 is 17 amino acids long. CDR3 nucleotide sequence: TGCGCCTGTGACTTAGTGGGGGATCCTGGGGGTATCGATAAACTCATCTTT. Its translation: CACDLVGDPGGIDKLIF.

This clone was seen more than once but under ten times. A much bigger clone sits one base away, suggesting this may be a read error. In the same sample, other DNA sequences code for this CDR3. This chain links TRDV2 with TRDJ1, with TRDD3 matching over 9 bases. CDR1 and CDR2 (germline): GEAIGNYY, EKD. V trimming: 0 bases; J trimming: 1 base; junction bases outside the gene matches: 17. The CDR3 is 20 residues long. For the CDR3, the DNA is TGTGCCTGTGACACCGTGAGGCTGGGGGATGCGACGGATCTCACCGATAAACTCATCTTT. Translating it yields CACDTVRLGDATDLTDKLIF.

The sample holds a few counts of this clone. The protein that TCRdb holds for this DNA derives from a much larger clone and differs from the translated DNA at residue 15, which likely indicates a read error; the protein shown here is translated from the DNA. The CDR3, as DNA: TGTGCCTGTGACACCGTGCCTCTGGGGGATACGCCAAGCGACGCCGATAAACTCATCTTT. This sequence encodes CACDTVPLGDTPSDADKLIF. This chain links TRDV2 with TRDJ1, with TRDD3 matching 12 bases. The germline CDR1 and CDR2 sequences are GEAIGNYY and EKD. Trimming cost V 0 bases and J 3 bases; bases outside gene matches: 16. This CDR3 is built from 20 residues.

A remark on this clone: The protein that TCRdb holds for this DNA derives from a much larger clone and differs from the translated DNA at residue 4, which likely indicates a read error; the protein shown here is translated from the DNA. This chain links TRDV2 with TRDJ1; 8 bases align to TRDD3. The germline CDR1 and CDR2 sequences are GEAIGNYY and EKD. The CDR3 consists of 18 residues. CDR3 protein: CACGTVGGSLSYTDKLIF. Here the CDR3 DNA reads TGTGCCTGTGGCACCGTTGGGGGATCTCTCTCGTACACCGATAAACTCATCTTT.

This clone was detected only a few times. Translating this DNA gives a protein that differs at residue 4 from the TCRdb one, which belongs to a much larger clone; a read error is likely, and the protein shown is this translation. The chain combines TRDV2 with TRDJ1; D remains ambiguous. CDR1 is GEAIGNYY, CDR2 EKD, per germline. This CDR3 is built from 16 residues. CDR3 loop: CACGTVGNLYTDKLIF. The CDR3 coding sequence is TGTGCCTGTGGCACCGTAGGAAACTTGTACACCGATAAACTCATCTTT.

This clone was counted only a few times. Given a far larger clone just one base away, this is likely a sequencing read error. This same CDR3 is encoded by further DNA sequences in the sample. The chain combines TRDV2 with TRDJ1; 7 positions match TRDD3. Germline V gene lookup returns CDR1 GEAIGNYY and CDR2 EKD. The CDR3 covers 16 residues. The CDR3: CACDTLGGQYTDKLIF. The DNA of the CDR3 is TGTGCCTGTGACACCCTTGGGGGACAGTACACTGATAAACTCATCTTT.

This clone was seen only a few times. The TCRdb protein comes from a much larger clone and disagrees with this DNA's translation at residue 8, likely due to a read error; the protein given here is derived from the DNA. The chain carries TRDV2 and TRDJ1, with 7 bases identical to TRDD3. CDR1 GEAIGNYY and CDR2 EKD come from the germline V gene. This CDR3 spans 14 amino acids. V lost 2 bases, J lost 1 base, and 3 bases stayed unmatched. As DNA, the CDR3 is TGTGCCTGTGACAGGCTGGGGGCCACCGATAAACTCATCTTT. Encoded protein: CACDRLGATDKLIF.

The sample holds a few counts of this clone. The amino acid sequence in TCRdb belongs to a much larger clone and departs from this DNA's translation at residue 17, likely a sequencing read error; the sequence shown is translated from the DNA. The chain has TRDV2 and TRDJ3, with 7 positions matching TRDD3. The CDR3 contains 19 residues. Germline V gene data show CDR1 as GEAIGNYY and CDR2 as EKD. The CDR3 DNA reads as TGTGCCTGTGACATTACTGGGGACCCGAACTCCTGGGACACCCGACAGAAGTTTTTC. As protein: CACDITGDPNSWDTRQKFF.

This clone was counted only a few times. With a far larger clone one base away, a read error is the likely cause. This specimen includes other DNA sequences encoding the same CDR3. The chain has TRDV2 and TRDJ3, with TRDD3 as a possible D gene (5 bases). Trimming pared 7 bases from V and 1 base from J, leaving 16 bases between. Germline V lookup: CDR1 GEAIGNYY, CDR2 EKD. The CDR3 loop spans 17 amino acids. CDR3 amino acids: CACAPAGGSWDTRQMFF. CDR3 nucleotide sequence: TGTGCCTGCGCGCCGGCCGGGGGTTCCTGGGACACCCGACAGATGTTTTTC.

This clone turned up a few times. This likely came from a read error, as a far larger clone is one base away. The same CDR3 also results from other DNA sequences found in this sample. The V call is TRDV2, the J call TRDJ1; weak D call: TRDD3 (6 bases). The germline gives CDR1 GEAIGNYY, CDR2 EKD. This CDR3 is 17 amino acids long. The V end was cut by 3 bases, the J end by 4 bases, with 23 bases between. CDR3 sequence reads: CACDSVGVPPSGDKLIF. CDR3 coding DNA: TGTGCCTGTGACTCAGTGGGGGTACCCCCGAGCGGCGATAAACTCATCTTT.

Turning to this clone: Translating this DNA gives a protein that differs at residue 5 from the TCRdb one, which belongs to a much larger clone; a read error is likely, and the protein shown is this translation. The CDR3, as DNA: TGTGCCTGTGACGCCGAAAGGGGGATGCCCGATTACACCGATAAACTCATCTTT. This translates into CACDAERGMPDYTDKLIF. The chain combines TRDV2 with TRDJ1; 7 nucleotides agree with TRDD3. This CDR3 has 18 amino acids. Trimming removed 3 bases from V and 0 bases from J; junction bases left unmatched: 15. In germline, CDR1 is GEAIGNYY, CDR2 EKD.

This clone is termed large. The sample carries other DNA sequences with the same CDR3. This chain uses TRDV2 with TRDJ3, with 7 bases lining up with TRDD3. The CDR3 consists of 17 residues. The J segment lost 1 base and the V segment lost 7 bases, leaving 9 bases of the junction unmatched. Per germline, CDR1 GEAIGNYY and CDR2 EKD. In DNA, the CDR3 is TGTGCCTGCGCGCCGGCTGGGGGTTCCTGGGACACCCGACAGATGTTTTTC. Translation gives CACAPAGGSWDTRQMFF.

On this clone: TCRdb shows a much larger clone's protein in place of this DNA's translation, and the two differ at residue 14, likely through a read error; the protein shown is translated from the DNA. The chain joins TRDV2 to TRDJ1; 8 nucleotides line up with TRDD3. CDR3 length: 19 residues. The junction had 18 bases not matched to a gene; V was cut back by 1 base and J by 3 bases. From germline, CDR1 is GEAIGNYY and CDR2 EKD. CDR3 sequence: CACDTILGAPGRDSDKLIF. Here the CDR3 DNA reads TGTGCCTGTGACACGATACTGGGGGCCCCCGGCCGGGACTCCGATAAACTCATCTTT.

Remarks on this clone: This DNA's translation and the protein TCRdb lists, from a much larger clone, do not match at residue 8, likely due to a read error; the protein shown is translated from the DNA. The V gene is TRDV2, the J gene TRDJ1; D perhaps matches TRDD3 (5 bases). The CDR3 is made up of 16 amino acids. Trimming took 4 bases from V and 0 from J, leaving 17 bases between them. Germline V gives CDR1 GEAIGNYY, CDR2 EKD. CDR3 sequence (DNA): TGTGCCTGTGAGTTGTTGGGGAATACATACACCGATAAACTCATCTTT. Residues: CACELLGNTYTDKLIF.

This clone was picked up a small number of times. This sequence is one base from a far larger clone and is likely a read error. The sample holds other DNA sequences that translate to the same CDR3. This chain joins TRDV2 and TRDJ1; 7 nucleotides agree with TRDD3. The CDR3 is made up of 19 amino acids. The germline V gene has CDR1 GEAIGNYY and CDR2 EKD. For the CDR3, the DNA is TGTGCCTGCGACACGGTCCCTGGGGATAAGGGGGAATACACCGATAAACTCATCTTT. It is translated as CACDTVPGDKGEYTDKLIF.

A word on this clone: The amino acid sequence in TCRdb belongs to a much larger clone and departs from this DNA's translation at residue 3, likely a sequencing read error; the sequence shown is translated from the DNA. The chain recombines TRDV2 with TRDJ1; 12 bases line up with TRDD3. This CDR3 comprises 17 residues. Germline V gives CDR1 GEAIGNYY, CDR2 EKD. The CDR3 sequence: CASDAVLGDTNTDKLIF. The CDR3 DNA reads as TGTGCCAGTGACGCCGTACTGGGGGATACAAACACCGATAAACTCATCTTT.

In this sample, this clone is large. Other DNA sequences within the sample encode an identical CDR3. This chain joins TRDV2 and TRDJ3; the match to TRDD3 covers 11 bases. V trimming: 1 base; J trimming: 0 bases; junction bases outside the gene matches: 4. CDR3 length: 19 residues. Germline loops: CDR1 GEAIGNYY, CDR2 EKD. CDR3 sequence reads: CACDTAGGYLSWDTRQMFF. CDR3 sequence (DNA): TGTGCCTGTGACACAGCTGGGGGATACCTCTCCTGGGACACCCGACAGATGTTTTTC.